This T cell receptor (beta chain) was observed in a study of T cells in Graves' hyperthyroidism and ophthalmopathy. Trimming cost V 6 bases and J 5 bases, with 16 bases left between them. Germline V gives CDR1 SNHLY, CDR2 FYNNEI. The CDR3 contains 14 residues. The investigators amplified TCR beta CDR3 regions from RNA transcripts. An initial round of RT-PCR targeting the TCR CDR3 relied on the HTBI primer set. TCRdb passed the multiplex PCR reads through MiXCR, listing each CDR3 protein once. The table includes more than 95,000 distinct CDR3 sequences, roughly 47% detected once. Recently diagnosed hyperthyroidism of less than 2 months' duration affected patients aged 18 to 65. Pregnant or lactating patients were excluded, as were those with uncontrolled infection or other autoimmune disease. A note on this clonotype: It is likely a read error, because the conserved phenylalanine at the end of the CDR3 is missing.

The clonotype was recovered from a man aged 35 to 55 with Graves' hyperthyroidism. Sequenced: blood. The chain uses TRBV2 and TRBJ2-5; D unclear. The CDR3 DNA sequence: TGTGCCAGCAGGACTTGTTTGGTTCGGGAGACCCAGTACCTC. It yields the protein CASRTCLVRETQYL.